The 23 T cell receptor beta chains given below trace back to one sample, sequenced in a study of blood T cell repertoires in COVID-19. Profiling relied on immunoSEQ multiplex PCR, and the TCRdb table lists in-frame clones only, not all of them. The data hold approximately 92,000 clones, with about 85% observed a single time. Material: peripheral blood. The origin of the receptors is a man aged 45-60 years with acute or convalescent COVID-19.

This sequence joins TRBV29-1 and TRBJ2-2; the match to TRBD2 covers 13 bases. Trimming removed 7 bases from V and 7 bases from J; junction bases left unmatched: 9. Germline loops: CDR1 SQVTM, CDR2 ANQGSEA. CDR3 length equals 15 residues. The DNA for the CDR3 is TGCAGCGCCTCGGGACTAGCGGGAAATCGCGGGGAGCTGTTTTTT. As protein: CSASGLAGNRGELFF.

V usage is TRBV4-1 and J usage is TRBJ2-5; D may be TRBD2 (5 bases). The CDR3 runs to 15 residues. With 3 bases removed from V and 5 bases from J, the gap between germline ends came to 16 bases. CDR1 and CDR2 (germline): MGHRA, YSYEKL. The CDR3 nucleotides are TGCGCCAGCAGCCACATCGGACTGAAACCCGAGACCCAGTACTTC. Its protein product is CASSHIGLKPETQYF.

The genes are TRBV11-2 and TRBJ1-2, with D possibly being TRBD1 (6 bases). Germline-derived CDR1 and CDR2 are SGHAT and FQNNGV. The CDR3 contains 13 residues. The V gene lost 5 bases and the J gene lost 8 bases, with 15 bases spanning the gap. CDR3 nucleotide sequence: TGTGCCAGCAGCCCCGTGGCAGGGGCGGGCTACACCTTC. Translating gives CASSPVAGAGYTF. The whole variable domain, remainder taken from reference TRBV11-2 and TRBJ1-2, is EAGVAQSPRYKIIEKRQSVAFWCNPISGHATLYWYQQILGQGPKLLIQFQNNGVVDDSQLPKDRFSAERLKGVDSTLKIQPAKLEDSAVYLCASSPVAGAGYTFGSGTRLTVV.

CDR3 nucleotides: TGTGCCAGCAGCATAGTCGGCTGGGGGACTAGCACAGATACGCAGTATTTT. Translated: CASSIVGWGTSTDTQYF. This sequence joins TRBV5-4 and TRBJ2-3; the D gene is possibly TRBD2 (6 bases). V dropped 4 bases and J dropped 0 bases, with 18 bases sitting between them. The CDR3 has 17 residues. Germline V gene lookup returns CDR1 SGHNT and CDR2 YYREEE (reference sequence). Combining the CDR3 with reference TRBV5-4 and TRBJ2-3 gives the whole variable domain ETGVTQSPTHLIKTRGQQVTLRCSSQSGHNTVSWYQQALGQGPQFIFQYYREEENGRGNFPPRFSGLQFPNYSSELNVNALELDDSALYLCASSIVGWGTSTDTQYFGPGTRLTVL.

The chain is built from TRBV6-1 and TRBJ2-5, with 7 positions matching TRBD1. J lost 2 bases, V lost 4 bases, and 13 bases had no gene match. The CDR3 runs 17 residues. Germline V lookup: CDR1 MNHNS, CDR2 SASEGT. The CDR3 DNA sequence: TGTGCCAGCAGTGCGACAGGGTACACATCCTTACAAGAGACCCAGTACTTC. Translated, it gives CASSATGYTSLQETQYF.

The chain carries TRBV10-3 and TRBJ2-7; TRBD2 matches at 8 bases. J lost 2 bases, V lost 9 bases, and 3 bases had no gene match. From germline, CDR1 is ENHRY and CDR2 SYGVKD. The CDR3 runs to 12 residues. The CDR3 DNA is TGTGCCATGCGGGGGGCGACCTACGAGCAGTACTTC. Its protein product is CAMRGATYEQYF.

This chain connects TRBV19 to TRBJ2-1, with 7 bases matching TRBD1. From germline, CDR1 is LNHDA and CDR2 SQIVND (reference sequence). J gave up 6 bases and V 5 bases, and 13 bases lay outside the gene matches. This CDR3 spans 16 amino acids. CDR3 in amino acids: CASSVLSGQPVNEQFF. The CDR3 bases are TGTGCCAGTAGTGTCCTGTCGGGACAGCCCGTCAATGAGCAGTTCTTC.

The genes are TRBV6-4 and TRBJ1-6, with 8 bases that match TRBD1. The ends lost 3 bases at V and 8 bases at J; junction bases unmatched: 6. The CDR3 extends over 15 amino acids. The germline CDR1 and CDR2 sequences are MRHNA and SNTAGT. The CDR3 sequence: CASSESGQGHSPLHF. In DNA, the CDR3 is TGTGCCAGCAGTGAATCAGGACAGGGCCATTCACCCCTCCACTTT.

This clone was detected only once. The J gene is TRBJ1-6, the V gene TRBV5-6, with 10 bases matching TRBD1. CDR1 and CDR2 from the germline V gene are SGHDT and YYEEEE. The CDR3 is 15 amino acids. The V gene end was trimmed by 1 base and the J gene end by 10 bases; junction bases not matched to a gene: 5. The CDR3 is CASSLRDRGHSPLHF. The CDR3, as DNA: TGTGCCAGCAGCTTGAGGGACAGGGGACACTCACCCCTCCACTTT.

This sequence joins TRBV5-4 and TRBJ2-5; D might be TRBD1 (6 bases). CDR3 length: 15 residues. CDR1 is SGHNT, CDR2 YYREEE, per germline (reference sequence). Trimming removed 2 bases at V and 4 bases at J, with 15 bases between. In DNA form, the CDR3 reads TGTGCCAGCAGCTTAGGGGGTCGGGTGGGAGAGACCCAGTACTTC. It is translated as CASSLGGRVGETQYF.

The genes are TRBV7-2 and TRBJ2-7; TRBD1 agrees at 8 bases. The CDR3 length is 15 residues. Trimming took 5 bases from V and 1 from J; bases not matched to a gene: 7. The germline CDR1 and CDR2 sequences are SGHTA and FQGNSA. The CDR3 is CASSPYGTGSYEQYF. The CDR3 DNA sequence: TGTGCCAGCAGCCCTTATGGGACAGGATCCTACGAGCAGTACTTC.

The chain has TRBV5-1 and TRBJ2-5; 15 positions match TRBD2. The CDR3 extends over 19 amino acids. Germline CDR1 reads SGHRS; CDR2 reads YFSETQ. Trimming cost V 3 bases and J 1 base; bases outside gene matches: 10. The CDR3 DNA sequence: TGCGCCAGCAGCTCCGGACTAGCGGGAGGGCCGAAGGGCCAAGAGACCCAGTACTTC. It specifies CASSSGLAGGPKGQETQYF.

This chain links TRBV14 with TRBJ2-7; D is possibly TRBD2 (7 bases). The germline V gene has CDR1 SGHDN and CDR2 FVKESK. CDR3 length: 15 residues. V lost 0 bases, J lost 6 bases, and 15 bases lay in between. The CDR3 protein is CASSQDGRGGGEQYF. The DNA for the CDR3 is TGTGCCAGCAGCCAAGATGGCAGGGGCGGGGGCGAGCAGTACTTC. The full variable domain, with the rest looked up from reference TRBV14 and TRBJ2-7, is EAGVTQFPSHSVIEKGQTVTLRCDPISGHDNLYWYRRVMGKEIKFLLHFVKESKQDESGMPNNRFLAERTGGTYSTLKVQPAELEDSGVYFCASSQDGRGGGEQYFGPGTRLTVT.

The gene calls are TRBV2 and TRBJ2-1; 8 bases map to TRBD2. This CDR3 comprises 15 residues. Germline V gene data show CDR1 as SNHLY and CDR2 as FYNNEI. Losses at the gene ends were 6 bases for V and 6 bases for J; bases not matched to a gene: 10. DNA of the CDR3: TGTGCCAGCAGCGTAGCGGGGAGGTCGGGCAATGAGCAGTTCTTC. Amino acid sequence: CASSVAGRSGNEQFF. The full variable domain, with the rest looked up from reference TRBV2 and TRBJ2-1, is EPEVTQTPSHQVTQMGQEVILRCVPISNHLYFYWYRQILGQKVEFLVSFYNNEISEKSEIFDDQFSVERPDGSNFTLKIRSTKLEDSAMYFCASSVAGRSGNEQFFGPGTRLTVL.

The DNA of the CDR3 is TGTGCCAGCAGTAGCGGGAGTAACTACGAGCAGTACTTC. Translating gives CASSSGSNYEQYF. The chain is built from TRBV6-2 or TRBV6-3 and TRBJ2-7; 8 bases fit TRBD2. J gave up 3 bases and V 5 bases, and 3 bases lay outside the gene matches. CDR1 MNHEY and CDR2 SVGEGT come from the germline V gene. The CDR3 length is 13 residues.

The chain is built from TRBV5-1 and TRBJ2-2, with 11 positions matching TRBD2. V trimming: 6 bases; J trimming: 6 bases; junction bases outside the gene matches: 7. CDR1 is SGHRS and CDR2 is YFSETQ in the germline V gene. This CDR3 has 15 amino acids. The CDR3 DNA follows: TGCGCCAGCACCGAGACTAGCGGGGTCCCCGGGGAGCTGTTTTTT. Its translation: CASTETSGVPGELFF.

The chain links TRBV7-7 to TRBJ2-1; 8 positions agree with TRBD2. Germline values: CDR1 SSHAT, CDR2 FNYEAQ (reference sequence). The CDR3 spans 15 residues. V lost 5 bases, J lost 1 base, and 4 bases stayed unmatched. The chain's CDR3 is CASSPQRESYNEQFF. The CDR3 region has the DNA TGTGCCAGCAGCCCCCAGCGGGAGTCCTACAATGAGCAGTTCTTC.

In its sample, this clone was seen many times. V usage is TRBV2 and J usage is TRBJ1-6, with a weak D call TRBD1 (5 bases). Germline V lookup: CDR1 SNHLY, CDR2 FYNNEI. The CDR3 covers 19 residues. The germline V and J ends were trimmed by 2 bases and 0 bases, with 17 bases remaining between them. CDR3 sequence reads: CASSELGGPASSYNSPLHF. The CDR3 DNA follows: TGTGCCAGCAGTGAACTGGGGGGTCCCGCGAGCTCCTATAATTCACCCCTCCACTTT.

V gene TRBV18 combines with J gene TRBJ1-1; 7 bases agree with TRBD1. The CDR3 has 13 amino acids. Germline loops: CDR1 KGHSH, CDR2 LQKENI. V shed 3 bases, J shed 8 bases, and the junction held 6 bases outside the gene matches. CDR3 loop: CASSPNTGEEAFF. The CDR3, as DNA: TGTGCCAGCTCACCTAATACAGGGGAAGAAGCTTTCTTT.

J is TRBJ2-7 and V is TRBV11-2, with 10 nucleotides matching TRBD2. The germline CDR1 and CDR2 sequences are SGHAT and FQNNGV. The CDR3 runs to 18 residues. The J segment lost 0 bases and the V segment lost 5 bases, leaving 13 bases of the junction unmatched. The CDR3, as DNA: TGTGCCAGCAGCCGCAATAGCGGGGGGCGTTCGACCTCCTACGAGCAGTACTTC. Its translation: CASSRNSGGRSTSYEQYF.

V gene TRBV9 combines with J gene TRBJ2-7; D possibly corresponds to TRBD2 (5 bases). The V gene lost 3 bases and the J gene lost 2 bases, with 15 bases spanning the gap. The CDR3 length is 15 residues. Germline-derived CDR1 and CDR2 are SGDLS and YYNGEE. The CDR3 protein is CASSATEAFPYEQYF. The CDR3 nucleotides read TGTGCCAGCAGCGCGACGGAGGCGTTCCCCTACGAGCAGTACTTC.

The chain recombines TRBV3-1 (or the pseudogene TRBV3-2) with TRBJ1-2; a possible D gene is TRBD1 (5 bases). The CDR3 length is 14 residues. Germline CDR1 is LGHDT and CDR2 is YNNKEL (reference sequence). V gave up 8 bases and J gave up 5 bases, with 18 bases separating them. The CDR3 loop reads CASGPLRTRYGYTF. The CDR3 nucleotides are TGTGCCAGCGGGCCCCTCCGGACACGTTATGGCTACACCTTC.

The chain couples TRBV5-8 to TRBJ1-6, with 8 bases fitting TRBD1. Looked up from germline, CDR1 is SGHTS and CDR2 is YDEGEE. With V trimmed by 3 bases and J by 2 bases, 4 bases remained unmatched. This CDR3 has 16 residues. CDR3 coding DNA: TGTGCCAGCAGCTCCGGACAGGGCACCTATAATTCACCCCTCCACTTT. As protein: CASSSGQGTYNSPLHF.